This is a list of T cell receptor beta chains from one sample in a study of CD8+CD57+ T cells in acquired aplastic anemia. Each CDR3 protein is one row after TCRdb ran MiXCR on the reads. The table shows around 220,000 distinct CDR3 sequences, with roughly 53% occurring only once. What was sequenced was sorted CD4+, CD8+, or CD8+CD57+ T cells (not recorded which) from PBMCs. These receptors all stem from a human donor with aplastic anemia. Both conserved end residues are part of each CDR3. The order of the fields is CDR3 protein, CDR3 DNA, clone size, D gene, J gene, V gene. The D gene is left open where the match is weak. A row's size may be missing; if present it is once, few, many or a size class.

CASSVAGSSGNTIYF | TGTGCCAGCAGCGTAGCCGGCAGCTCTGGAAACACCATATATTTT | many | NA | TRBJ1-3 | TRBV9
CASSLGVFNEKLFF | TGCGCCAGCAGCTTGGGGGTCTTTAATGAAAAACTGTTTTTT | NA | NA | TRBJ1-4 | TRBV5-1
CASGLVMSGGDTGELFF | TGTGCTAGTGGTTTGGTAATGTCGGGGGGGGACACCGGGGAGCTGTTTTTT | NA | TRBD2 | TRBJ2-2 | TRBV12-5
CSARGTGYSNQPQHF | TGCAGTGCTAGGGGGACAGGATATAGCAATCAGCCCCAGCATTTT | many | TRBD1 | TRBJ1-5 | TRBV20-1
CASSLVGRNYGYTF | TGTGCCAGCAGCTTAGTGGGCAGGAACTATGGCTACACCTTC | NA | NA | TRBJ1-2 | TRBV11-2
CANAGGQSSYEQYF | TGTGCCAACGCAGGGGGCCAGAGCTCCTACGAGCAGTACTTC | NA | TRBD1 | TRBJ2-7 | TRBV7-1
CASSLALTTGELFF | TGTGCCAGCAGTTTAGCGTTGACCACCGGGGAGCTGTTTTTT | many | NA | TRBJ2-2 | TRBV12-3/TRBV12-4
CASSPVLQRSTDTQYF | TGTGCCAGCTCACCAGTTCTCCAGCGGAGCACAGATACGCAGTATTTT | few | NA | TRBJ2-3 | TRBV7-8
CASEGQDYGYTF | TGTGCCAGCGAGGGACAGGACTATGGCTACACCTTC | NA | TRBD1 | TRBJ1-2 | TRBV9
CACGGPHEQYF | TGTGCCTGCGGGGGTCCCCACGAGCAGTACTTC | many | TRBD2 | TRBJ2-7 | TRBV28
CSAPTGTDGYTF | TGCAGTGCTCCTACAGGGACCGATGGCTACACCTTC | NA | NA | TRBJ1-2 | TRBV20-1
CSARTGQGSYEQYF | TGCAGTGCTAGAACGGGGCAGGGCTCCTACGAGCAGTACTTC | many | NA | TRBJ2-7 | TRBV20-1
CASGPSTGRNTEAFF | TGTGCTAGTGGACCTTCGACAGGGAGGAACACTGAAGCTTTCTTT | many | TRBD1 | TRBJ1-1 | TRBV12-5
CASMRAQVNTEAFF | TGTGCCAGCATGAGGGCACAGGTTAACACTGAAGCTTTCTTT | NA | NA | TRBJ1-1 | TRBV25-1
CAISSAGVPGNTIYF | TGTGCCATTAGTTCGGCAGGGGTGCCCGGAAACACCATATATTTC | few | NA | TRBJ1-3 | TRBV10-3
CASRPSGDNNEQFF | TGTGCCAGCAGGCCCTCGGGAGACAACAATGAGCAGTTCTTC | many | NA | TRBJ2-1 | TRBV5-4
CSAGRSGNQPQHF | TGCAGTGCAGGCAGGAGTGGCAATCAGCCCCAGCATTTT | many | NA | TRBJ1-5 | TRBV20-1
CASSERVSNQPQHF | TGTGCCAGCAGTGAAAGGGTGAGCAATCAGCCCCAGCATTTT | many | NA | TRBJ1-5 | TRBV2
CASSSERGAVEQFF | TGTGCCAGCAGCTCCGAGCGGGGGGCAGTTGAGCAGTTCTTC | NA | TRBD2 | TRBJ2-1 | TRBV7-2
CASSPARTGLSYNEQFF | TGTGCCAGCTCACCGGCGAGGACAGGTCTGTCCTACAATGAGCAGTTCTTC | NA | TRBD1 | TRBJ2-1 | TRBV18
CASSLTDMGGNTIYF | TGCGCCAGCAGCCTTACAGACATGGGGGGAAACACCATATATTTT | NA | NA | TRBJ1-3 | TRBV5-1
CATSRDRSGGNYGYTF | TGTGCCACCAGCAGAGATCGGAGCGGGGGTAACTATGGCTACACCTTC | NA | NA | TRBJ1-2 | TRBV15
CASRSRTGDTYEQYF | TGTGCCAGCAGATCAAGGACAGGCGACACCTACGAGCAGTACTTC | many | TRBD1 | TRBJ2-7 | TRBV6-1
CAISDRGMNTEAFF | TGTGCCATCAGCGACAGGGGTATGAACACTGAAGCTTTCTTT | NA | TRBD1 | TRBJ1-1 | TRBV10-3